One sample yielded the 4 T cell receptor beta chains listed below, sequenced in a study of blood T cell repertoires in COVID-19. TCRdb keeps only in-frame clones here, not all; method: immunoSEQ multiplex PCR. The sample lists under 300,000 clones; 75% to 85% were seen once. Sequenced sample: peripheral blood. The receptors stem from a woman aged 40-49 years who had recovered from COVID-19.

The CDR3 region has the DNA TGTGCCAGCAGTTACTCGAGATCTGGACAACAAGAGACCCAGTACTTC. Translation: CASSYSRSGQQETQYF. The J gene is TRBJ2-5, the V gene TRBV6-6; TRBD1 might be the D (5 bases). Germline V gene sequence: CDR1 MNHNY, CDR2 SVGAGI (reference sequence). This CDR3 spans 16 amino acids. Trimming removed 0 bases at V and 2 bases at J, with 13 bases between.

The V and J genes are TRBV10-3 and TRBJ2-2; 7 nucleotides line up with TRBD2. The CDR3 length is 18 residues. Germline V lookup: CDR1 ENHRY, CDR2 SYGVKD. J gave up 3 bases and V 0 bases, and 10 bases lay outside the gene matches. The CDR3 loop is CAISESGLERGDTGELFF. In DNA form, the CDR3 reads TGTGCCATCAGTGAGTCGGGGCTCGAGCGGGGTGACACCGGGGAGCTGTTTTTT.

The chain joins TRBV25-1 to TRBJ2-7, with 7 nucleotides matching TRBD1. Germline CDR1 MGHDK, CDR2 SYGVNS. Trimming removed 6 bases from V and 3 bases from J; junction bases left unmatched: 5. The length of the CDR3 is 13 residues. This chain's CDR3 is CASRGTVYYEQYF. The CDR3 DNA follows: TGTGCCAGCAGAGGGACAGTCTACTACGAGCAGTACTTC.

The chain joins TRBV5-1 to TRBJ2-3; D gene uncertain. This CDR3 region has 15 residues. The ends were cut back, 1 base at V and 2 bases at J, with 11 bases in the middle. Germline loops: CDR1 SGHRS, CDR2 YFSETQ. CDR3: CASSLWPNPTDTQYF. The CDR3 DNA is TGCGCCAGCAGCTTGTGGCCAAATCCCACAGATACGCAGTATTTT. Together with reference TRBV5-1 and TRBJ2-3, the CDR3 gives the full variable domain: KAGVTQTPRYLIKTRGQQVTLSCSPISGHRSVSWYQQTPGQGLQFLFEYFSETQRNKGNFPGRFSGRQFSNSRSEMNVSTLELGDSALYLCASSLWPNPTDTQYFGPGTRLTVL.